This TCR beta chain was obtained from a study of blood T cell repertoires in COVID-19. Study details: The United States, Italy and Spain supplied acute and convalescent COVID-19 samples. The cDNA or gDNA used as material had been derived from T cells, B-cell-depleted T cells, or PBMCs.

Participants reported their clinical history, and cohort assignment relied on those reports. Authors' processing steps: Nucleated cell number was recorded as an estimate derived from reference gene primer amplification. Sequencing was performed with immunoSEQ multiplex PCR; in TCRdb, only in-frame clones are kept and a portion is missing. D and trimming were read from the DNA, whereas the V and J calls and clone size are those reported in that table. Of 350,000 or so clones listed, about 86% are singletons. Germline loops: CDR1 SGHTA, CDR2 FQGNSA. J lost 6 bases, V lost 4 bases, and 10 bases had no gene match. The CDR3 length is 15 residues.

The rearrangement uses TRBV7-2 and TRBJ2-7, with 9 positions matching TRBD1. This receptor was obtained from a woman between 40 and 50 years old with acute COVID-19. Sequenced sample: PBMCs or T cells enriched from blood (not recorded which). The CDR3 protein is CASSYGQGMSREQYF. CDR3 coding DNA: TGTGCCAGCAGCTATGGACAGGGGATGTCGCGCGAGCAGTACTTC.